This T cell receptor (beta chain) came from a study of CD8+CD57+ T cells in acquired aplastic anemia. Overall study: Sorted CD4+ and CD8+ cells yielded DNA averaging around 3.2 ug.

Using genomic DNA as the template, TCR beta VDJ and CDR3 profiling was carried out. MiXCR, applied by TCRdb to the reads, yields one record per CDR3 protein. The sample holds some 190,000 distinct CDR3 sequences; around half are singletons and the top ten take roughly 3%. The CDR3 contains 15 residues. Germline values: CDR1 LNHDA, CDR2 SQIVND (reference sequence). V dropped 1 base and J dropped 1; count of bases not matched to a gene: 3. The chain links TRBV19 to TRBJ2-7; 8 bases fit TRBD1. This sequence was found in a human donor in good health. The specimen sequenced was sorted CD4+, CD8+, or CD8+CD57+ T cells (not recorded which) from PBMCs. CDR3 in DNA: TGTGCCAGTAGTATAGTAGGACAGGGATCCTACGAGCAGTACTTC. Protein sequence: CASSIVGQGSYEQYF. Based on the CDR3 plus reference TRBV19 and TRBJ2-7, the full variable domain is DGGITQSPKYLFRKEGQNVTLSCEQNLNHDAMYWYRQDPGQGLRLIYYSQIVNDFQKGDIAEGYSVSREKKESFPLTVTSAQKNPTAFYLCASSIVGQGSYEQYFGPGTRLTVT.